Reported below is one TCR beta chain. Its antigen is currently unknown. The PCR was carried out with 60 Vbeta primers and 13 Jbeta primers. TCRdb's copy holds only in-frame clones and misses some; the assay was immunoSEQ multiplex PCR. There are tens of thousands of clones in the sample, with about 4% held by the top ten. The CDR3 totals 12 residues. CDR1 SQVTM and CDR2 ANQGSEA come from the germline V gene. V dropped 3 bases and J dropped 0 bases, with 5 bases sitting between them. This record comes from a study of cytomegalovirus exposure and HLA in healthy donors. For the study at large: Sequencing of around 200 million T cells in an earlier analysis found some 100 million unique TCR beta sequences. Findings and caveats of the study: Investigators reported approximately 170 TCR beta chains as tied to cytomegalovirus.

These donors, healthy bone marrow donors, were studied. V usage is TRBV29-1 and J usage is TRBJ2-5; unclear D gene. This TCR derives from a female donor in good health and CMV-seropositive. Sequencing was done on a sample of PBMCs. Here the CDR3 reads CSVEYHQETQYF. CDR3 DNA sequence: TGCAGCGTTGAGTATCACCAAGAGACCCAGTACTTC.